The rows below give T cell receptor beta chains drawn from one sample of a study of neurological immune-mediated disorders. TCRdb re-called the 5' RACE reads through MiXCR, storing one row per CDR3 protein. The sample yields around 51,000 distinct CDR3 sequences, approximately 11% seen once. The sequenced sample was PBMCs. These receptors originate from a male donor with HTLV-1-associated myelopathy (HAM/TSP). Both conserved end residues are part of each CDR3. A D gene is named only where the DNA matches it firmly. The size of a clone is reported for some rows only, either as once, few or many, or as a class for expanded clones.

CDR3 protein,CDR3 DNA,J gene,clone size,D gene,V gene
CASSPEGTAKTQYF,TGTGCCAGTAGTCCCGAGGGGACAGCCAAGACCCAGTACTTC,TRBJ2-5,many,TRBD1,TRBV19
CATSRDARQTNTEAFF,TGTGCCACCAGCAGAGATGCAAGACAGACGAACACTGAAGCTTTCTTT,TRBJ1-1,-,-,TRBV15
CASSLGGGRTEAFF,TGCGCCAGCAGCTTGGGGGGGGGCCGCACTGAAGCTTTCTTT,TRBJ1-1,many,-,TRBV5-1
CASSRRSTGLSSYEQYF,TGTGCCAGCAGCCGTCGGAGTACAGGGCTCAGCTCCTACGAGCAGTACTTC,TRBJ2-7,many,-,TRBV5-5
CASSRGIGTQYF,TGTGCCAGCAGTCGAGGTATAGGGACCCAGTACTTC,TRBJ2-5,many,-,TRBV12-3/TRBV12-4
CASTGINSNQPQHF,TGTGCCAGTACAGGGATTAATAGCAATCAGCCCCAGCATTTT,TRBJ1-5,-,-,TRBV19
CASSQSVGRQRVTDTQYF,TGTGCCAGCAGCCAGTCGGTGGGTCGACAGAGGGTCACAGATACGCAGTATTTT,TRBJ2-3,many,-,TRBV4-2
CASTLTGTPYEQYF,TGTGCCAGCACTTTAACCGGGACACCCTACGAGCAGTACTTC,TRBJ2-7,many,-,TRBV6-6
CASSLGPGDEAFF,TGCGCCAGCAGCTTGGGACCGGGGGATGAAGCTTTCTTT,TRBJ1-1,many,-,TRBV5-1
CASSLRWTGGRETQYF,TGTGCCAGCAGCCTCCGATGGACAGGGGGCAGGGAGACCCAGTACTTC,TRBJ2-5,many,TRBD1,TRBV7-6
CASSPSNEQFF,TGTGCCAGCAGCCCAAGTAATGAGCAGTTCTTC,TRBJ2-1,many,-,TRBV7-2
CASAIGQGRGQPQHF,TGCGCCAGCGCTATCGGACAGGGGAGAGGTCAGCCCCAGCATTTT,TRBJ1-5,-,TRBD1,TRBV10-2
CASSQVLRLAGIPPNTQYF,TGTGCCAGCAGCCAAGTCCTCCGACTAGCGGGGATCCCCCCAAATACGCAGTATTTT,TRBJ2-3,-,TRBD2,TRBV3-1
CASSLAGRGNYGYTF,TGTGCCAGCAGCTTAGCAGGCAGGGGTAACTATGGCTACACCTTC,TRBJ1-2,many,-,TRBV11-2
CASSSRGNGVTGELFF,TGCGCCAGCAGCTCCCGGGGGAATGGTGTTACCGGGGAGCTGTTTTTT,TRBJ2-2,many,-,TRBV5-1
CASSDGQGFTLHF,TGTGCCAGCAGCGACGGACAGGGGTTCACCCTCCACTTC,TRBJ2-7,-,TRBD1,TRBV9
CASSDAGGLYEQYF,TGTGCCAGCAGCGATGCGGGGGGACTATACGAGCAGTACTTC,TRBJ2-7,many,TRBD2,TRBV28
CASSAKQGAPGELFF,TGTGCCAGCAGCGCCAAGCAGGGGGCGCCTGGGGAGCTGTTTTTT,TRBJ2-2,-,TRBD1,TRBV9
CASSVRGYSNQPQHF,TGTGCCAGCAGTGTCCGGGGATATAGCAATCAGCCCCAGCATTTT,TRBJ1-5,many,-,TRBV6-5
CASSSTIGNTIYF,TGTGCCAGCAGCTCCACCATTGGAAACACCATATATTTT,TRBJ1-3,many,-,TRBV7-2
CSTPGTVNTEAFF,TGCAGTACCCCCGGGACAGTCAACACTGAAGCTTTCTTT,TRBJ1-1,-,TRBD1,TRBV20-1
CASSLGTSRVIDTQYF,TGTGCCAGCAGCTTAGGGACTAGCAGGGTCATAGATACGCAGTATTTT,TRBJ2-3,-,TRBD2,TRBV7-2
CASSPTGSTDTQYF,TGTGCCAGCTCACCCACAGGGAGCACAGATACGCAGTATTTT,TRBJ2-3,many,-,TRBV18
CASSYDRLTPQHF,TGTGCCAGCAGTTACGACAGGCTTACGCCCCAGCATTTT,TRBJ1-5,-,-,TRBV6-2/TRBV6-3
CASSAWTEPYEQYF,TGTGCCAGCAGCGCCTGGACGGAGCCCTACGAGCAGTACTTC,TRBJ2-7,medium-sized,-,TRBV9
CASSQVLGAYEQYF,TGCGCCAGCAGCCAAGTTCTGGGGGCCTACGAGCAGTACTTC,TRBJ2-7,many,-,TRBV4-3
CASSLDRVPSYEQYF,TGCGCCAGCAGCTTGGACAGGGTACCCTCCTACGAGCAGTACTTC,TRBJ2-7,many,-,TRBV5-1
CASSLSRTGEETQYF,TGTGCCAGCAGTTTATCAAGGACAGGGGAGGAGACCCAGTACTTC,TRBJ2-5,many,TRBD1,TRBV27
CSVRTGANTEAFF,TGCAGCGTGAGGACAGGGGCCAACACTGAAGCTTTCTTT,TRBJ1-1,many,TRBD1,TRBV29-1
CASSSTGGIGNTIYF,TGCGCCAGCAGCTCAACAGGGGGCATTGGAAACACCATATATTTT,TRBJ1-3,-,TRBD1,TRBV5-1
CASSQTSGFYNEQFF,TGCGCCAGCAGCCAGACTAGCGGGTTCTACAATGAGCAGTTCTTC,TRBJ2-1,many,TRBD2,TRBV4-3
CASSVQGAEETQYF,TGCGCCAGCAGCGTACAGGGGGCGGAAGAGACCCAGTACTTC,TRBJ2-5,many,TRBD1,TRBV5-1